This T cell receptor beta chain derives from a study of shared clonotypes between healthy human individuals. The CDR3 is 17 residues long. J lost 0 bases, V lost 5 bases, and 7 bases had no gene match. The germline gives CDR1 SEHNR, CDR2 FQNEAQ (reference sequence). Replicate PCRs for sorted subsets used around 200 ng DNA; this equaled 33,000 or so T cell genomes. Sequenced by immunoSEQ multiplex PCR; TCRdb stores in-frame clones only, minus some. The data show about 2 million clones, about 95% seen once. Naive CD8 isolation took CD45RO-negative cells positively selected for CCR7 and excluded terminally differentiated effector memory CD45RA+ cells.

This sequence originates from a man between 18 and 29 years old in good health. The sample was naive CD8+ T cells sorted from blood. This rearrangement joins TRBV7-9 to TRBJ2-1; 10 bases match TRBD2. The CDR3 loop is CASSRWTSGHSYNEQFF. The CDR3, as DNA: TGTGCCAGCAGCCGATGGACTAGCGGACACTCCTACAATGAGCAGTTCTTC.